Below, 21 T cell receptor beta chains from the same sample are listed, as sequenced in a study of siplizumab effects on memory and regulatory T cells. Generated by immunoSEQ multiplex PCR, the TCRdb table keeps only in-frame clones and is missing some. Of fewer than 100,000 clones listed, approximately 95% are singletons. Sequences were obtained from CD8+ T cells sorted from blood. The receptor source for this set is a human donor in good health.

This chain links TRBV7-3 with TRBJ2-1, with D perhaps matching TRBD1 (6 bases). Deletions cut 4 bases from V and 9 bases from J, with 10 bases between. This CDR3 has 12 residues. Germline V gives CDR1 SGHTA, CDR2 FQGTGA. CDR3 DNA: TGTGCCAGCAGCTCACTAGGGGGTGAGCAGTTCTTC. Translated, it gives CASSSLGGEQFF.

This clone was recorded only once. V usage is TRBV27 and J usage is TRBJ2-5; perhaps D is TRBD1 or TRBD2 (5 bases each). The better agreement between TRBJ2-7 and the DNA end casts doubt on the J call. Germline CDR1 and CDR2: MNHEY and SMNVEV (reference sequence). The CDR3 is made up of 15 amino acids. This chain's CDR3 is CASSLSGTETYEQYF. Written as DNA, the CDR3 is TGTGCCAGCAGTTTATCAGGGACGGAGACCTACGAGCAGTACTTC.

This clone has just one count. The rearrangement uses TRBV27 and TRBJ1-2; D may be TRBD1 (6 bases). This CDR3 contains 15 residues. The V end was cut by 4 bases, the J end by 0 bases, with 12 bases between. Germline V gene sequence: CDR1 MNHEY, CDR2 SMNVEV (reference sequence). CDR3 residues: CASSSTGSPNYGYTF. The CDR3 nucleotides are TGTGCCAGCAGTTCAACAGGGAGCCCTAACTATGGCTACACCTTC.

The CDR3 DNA reads TGTGCCAGCAGCTTACGACACTCGGGGAACTACGAGCAGTACTTC. As protein: CASSLRHSGNYEQYF. This rearrangement joins TRBV7-8 to TRBJ2-5; D possibly corresponds to TRBD2 (5 bases). The J call may be in error: the DNA end matches TRBJ2-7 better. This CDR3 has 15 residues. Germline V gene lookup returns CDR1 SGHVS and CDR2 FQNEAQ.

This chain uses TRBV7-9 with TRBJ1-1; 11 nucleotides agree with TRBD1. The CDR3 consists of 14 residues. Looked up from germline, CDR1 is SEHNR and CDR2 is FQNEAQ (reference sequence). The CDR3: CAMGQGVTFVEAFF. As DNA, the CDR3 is TGTGCGATGGGACAGGGGGTTACTTTTGTTGAAGCTTTCTTT.

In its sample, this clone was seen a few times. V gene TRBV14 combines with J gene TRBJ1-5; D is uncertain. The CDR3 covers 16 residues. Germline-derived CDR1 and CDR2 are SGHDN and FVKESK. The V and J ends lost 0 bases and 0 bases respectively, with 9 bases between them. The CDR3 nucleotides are TGTGCCAGCAGCCAAGATCGGGCAGCTAGCAATCAGCCCCAGCATTTT. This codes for CASSQDRAASNQPQHF.

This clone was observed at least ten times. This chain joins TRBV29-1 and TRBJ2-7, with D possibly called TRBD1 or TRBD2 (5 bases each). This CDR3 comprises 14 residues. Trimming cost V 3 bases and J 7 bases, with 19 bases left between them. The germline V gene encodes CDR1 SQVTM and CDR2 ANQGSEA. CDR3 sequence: CSVEVRETVREQYF. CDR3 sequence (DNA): TGCAGCGTTGAGGTCAGGGAGACTGTGAGGGAGCAGTACTTC.

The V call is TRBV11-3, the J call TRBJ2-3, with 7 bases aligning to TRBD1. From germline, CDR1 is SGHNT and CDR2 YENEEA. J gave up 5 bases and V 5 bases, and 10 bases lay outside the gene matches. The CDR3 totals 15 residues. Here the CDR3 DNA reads TGTGCCAGCAGCGACAGGGAAACCTCGGGAGATACGCAGTATTTT. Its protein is CASSDRETSGDTQYF.

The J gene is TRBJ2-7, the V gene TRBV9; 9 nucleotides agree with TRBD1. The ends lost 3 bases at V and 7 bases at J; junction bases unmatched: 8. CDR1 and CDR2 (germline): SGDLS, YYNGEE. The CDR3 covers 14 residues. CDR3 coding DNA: TGTGCCAGCAGCGCCGAACAGGGGGCGGAGGAGCAGTACTTC. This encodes CASSAEQGAEEQYF. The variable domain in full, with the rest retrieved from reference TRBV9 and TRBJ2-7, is DSGVTQTPKHLITATGQRVTLRCSPRSGDLSVYWYQQSLDQGLQFLIQYYNGEERAKGNILERFSAQQFPDLHSELNLSSLELGDSALYFCASSAEQGAEEQYFGPGTRLTVT.

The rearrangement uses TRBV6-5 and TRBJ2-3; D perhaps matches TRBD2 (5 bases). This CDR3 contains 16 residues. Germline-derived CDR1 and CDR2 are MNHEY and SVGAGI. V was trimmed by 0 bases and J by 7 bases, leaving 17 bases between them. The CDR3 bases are TGTGCCAGCAGTTACTCGAGGGCGGGTACTACGAATACGCAGTATTTT. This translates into CASSYSRAGTTNTQYF.

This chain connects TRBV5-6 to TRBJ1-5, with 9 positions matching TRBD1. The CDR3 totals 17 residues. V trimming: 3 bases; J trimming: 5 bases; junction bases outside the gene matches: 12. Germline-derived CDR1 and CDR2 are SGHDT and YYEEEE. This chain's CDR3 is CASSYGQGSGFYQPQHF. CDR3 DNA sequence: TGTGCCAGCAGCTATGGACAGGGGTCGGGCTTTTATCAGCCCCAGCATTTT. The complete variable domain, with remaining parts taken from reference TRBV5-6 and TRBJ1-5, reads DAGVTQSPTHLIKTRGQQVTLRCSPKSGHDTVSWYQQALGQGPQFIFQYYEEEERQRGNFPDRFSGHQFPNYSSELNVNALLLGDSALYLCASSYGQGSGFYQPQHFGDGTRLSIL.

CDR3 loop: CATRKGPDSNEKLFF. CDR3 sequence (DNA): TGTGCCACGCGAAAGGGGCCGGACTCTAATGAAAAACTGTTTTTT. The chain is built from TRBV7-3 and TRBJ1-4; D is perhaps TRBD1 (5 bases). Germline CDR1 reads SGHTA; CDR2 reads FQGTGA. With 10 bases removed from V and 3 bases from J, the gap between germline ends came to 18 bases. The CDR3 runs to 15 residues.

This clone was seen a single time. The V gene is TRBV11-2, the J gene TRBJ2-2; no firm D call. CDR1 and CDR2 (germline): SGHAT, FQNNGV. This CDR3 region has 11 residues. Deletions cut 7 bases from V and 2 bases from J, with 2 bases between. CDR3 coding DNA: TGTGCCAGCACTAACACCGGGGAGCTGTTTTTT. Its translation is CASTNTGELFF.

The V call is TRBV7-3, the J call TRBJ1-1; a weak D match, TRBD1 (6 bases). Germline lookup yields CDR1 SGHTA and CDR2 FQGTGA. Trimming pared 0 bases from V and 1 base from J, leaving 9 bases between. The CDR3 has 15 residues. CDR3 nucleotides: TGTGCCAGCAGCTTAACGGGGGGGCAGAACACTGAAGCTTTCTTT. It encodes CASSLTGGQNTEAFF.

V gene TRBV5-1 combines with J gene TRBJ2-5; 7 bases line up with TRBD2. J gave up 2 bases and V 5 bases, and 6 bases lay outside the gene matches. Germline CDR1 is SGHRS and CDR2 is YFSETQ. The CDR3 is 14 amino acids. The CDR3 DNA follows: TGCGCCAGCAGTTTCCTAGCGGAACAAGAGACCCAGTACTTC. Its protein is CASSFLAEQETQYF.

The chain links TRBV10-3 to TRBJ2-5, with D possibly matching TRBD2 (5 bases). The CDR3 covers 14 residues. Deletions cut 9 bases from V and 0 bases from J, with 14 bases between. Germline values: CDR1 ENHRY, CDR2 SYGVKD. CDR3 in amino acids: CAIRTGLDQETQYF. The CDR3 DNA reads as TGTGCCATTCGGACTGGGTTGGACCAAGAGACCCAGTACTTC.

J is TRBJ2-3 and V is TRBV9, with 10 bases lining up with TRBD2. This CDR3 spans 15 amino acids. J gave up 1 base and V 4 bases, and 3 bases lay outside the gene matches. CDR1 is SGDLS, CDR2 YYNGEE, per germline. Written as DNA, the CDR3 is TGTGCCAGCAGCTGGGGGACTAGCGGCACAGATACGCAGTATTTT. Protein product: CASSWGTSGTDTQYF.

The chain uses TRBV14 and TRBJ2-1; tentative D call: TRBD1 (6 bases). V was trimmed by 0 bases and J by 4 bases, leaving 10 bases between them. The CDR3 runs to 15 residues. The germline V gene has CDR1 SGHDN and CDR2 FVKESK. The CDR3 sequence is CASSQDLDRYNEQFF. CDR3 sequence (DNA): TGTGCCAGCAGCCAAGATTTGGACAGATACAATGAGCAGTTCTTC.

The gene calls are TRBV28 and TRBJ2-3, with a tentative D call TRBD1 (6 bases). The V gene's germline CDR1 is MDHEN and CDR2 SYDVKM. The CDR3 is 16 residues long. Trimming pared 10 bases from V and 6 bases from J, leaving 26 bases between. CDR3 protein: CAIARGTRVRPDTQYF. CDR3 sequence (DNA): TGTGCCATAGCGAGAGGGACACGGGTACGTCCGGATACGCAGTATTTT.

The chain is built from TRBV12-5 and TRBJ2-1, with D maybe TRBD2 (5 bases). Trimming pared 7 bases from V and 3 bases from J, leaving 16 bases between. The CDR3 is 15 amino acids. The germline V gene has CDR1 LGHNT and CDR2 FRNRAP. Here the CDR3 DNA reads TGTGCTAGTGCCACCGGGGAGTCCTACTACAATGAGCAGTTCTTC. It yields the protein CASATGESYYNEQFF.

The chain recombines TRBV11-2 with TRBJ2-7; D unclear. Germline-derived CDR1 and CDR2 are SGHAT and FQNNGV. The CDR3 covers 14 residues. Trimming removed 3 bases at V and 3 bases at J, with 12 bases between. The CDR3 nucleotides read TGTGCCAGCAGCTTGGTACAAACTTACTACGAGCAGTACTTC. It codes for CASSLVQTYYEQYF.